This passage covers 12 T cell receptor beta chains from one sample sequenced in a study of cytomegalovirus exposure and HLA in healthy donors. This PCR relied on a set of 60 Vbeta primers and 13 Jbeta primers. Libraries were prepared by immunoSEQ multiplex PCR; TCRdb keeps only in-frame clonotypes and omits some of them. The sample has approximately 220,000 clones, over 70% seen once. Sequenced input: PBMCs. These receptors all come from a boy aged 2-9 years in good health and CMV-seronegative.

The rearrangement uses TRBV7-2 and TRBJ1-2; TRBD1 is a possible D gene (6 bases). V shed 2 bases and J shed 2 bases, with 9 bases lying between them. CDR3 size: 14 residues. Germline CDR1 and CDR2: SGHTA and FQGNSA. CDR3 in amino acids: CASSLHQGNYGYTF. The CDR3 DNA reads TGTGCCAGCAGCTTACATCAGGGGAACTATGGCTACACCTTC.

This chain links TRBV4-1 with TRBJ2-5; D is perhaps TRBD2 (5 bases). CDR3 length: 14 amino acids. Per germline, CDR1 MGHRA and CDR2 YSYEKL. The ends were cut back, 1 base at V and 3 bases at J, with 9 bases in the middle. CDR3 residues: CASSQGIGEETQYF. The CDR3 nucleotides read TGCGCCAGCAGCCAAGGGATCGGGGAAGAGACCCAGTACTTC.

The gene calls are TRBV7-6 and TRBJ2-1; 7 bases align to TRBD2. The V gene end was trimmed by 4 bases and the J gene end by 6 bases; junction bases not matched to a gene: 3. The germline V gene has CDR1 SGHVS and CDR2 FNYEAQ. CDR3 length: 13 residues. The CDR3 DNA sequence: TGTGCCAGCAGCTCGCCGGGGGGCAATGAGCAGTTCTTC. Its translation: CASSSPGGNEQFF. The entire variable domain, with the rest obtained from reference TRBV7-6 and TRBJ2-1, is as follows: GAGVSQSPRYKVTKRGQDVALRCDPISGHVSLYWYRQALGQGPEFLTYFNYEAQQDKSGLPNDRFSAERPEGSISTLTIQRTEQRDSAMYRCASSSPGGNEQFFGPGTRLTVL.

There are a few counts of this clone. The chain uses TRBV5-6 and TRBJ2-7; TRBD1 matches at 7 bases. Germline CDR1 reads SGHDT; CDR2 reads YYEEEE. V shed 0 bases, J shed 0 bases, and the junction held 3 bases outside the gene matches. The CDR3 contains 15 residues. CDR3 sequence reads: CASSLGQGLSYEQYF. The CDR3 DNA is TGTGCCAGCAGCTTGGGACAGGGTCTCTCCTACGAGCAGTACTTC.

V gene TRBV29-1 combines with J gene TRBJ1-2, with D possibly matching TRBD1 (6 bases). The CDR3 has 15 amino acids. Germline V gene sequence: CDR1 SQVTM, CDR2 ANQGSEA. V lost 1 base and J lost 2, with 14 bases in between. The CDR3 reads CSVEGTNRENYGYTF. The CDR3 DNA reads TGCAGCGTTGAAGGTACTAACAGGGAAAACTATGGCTACACCTTC.

The chain is built from TRBV7-2 and TRBJ2-1; 9 bases are a match to TRBD2. Trimming at V came to 0 bases and at J to 10 bases, leaving 4 bases not matched to a gene. Germline V lookup: CDR1 SGHTA, CDR2 FQGNSA. This CDR3 spans 14 amino acids. CDR3 in DNA: TGTGCCAGCAGCTTAGCTGGGCTAGCGGGAGAGCAGTTCTTC. Translated: CASSLAGLAGEQFF.

This clone is a singleton in its sample. The V gene is TRBV5-6, the J gene TRBJ2-5; D is uncertain. The better agreement between TRBJ2-7 and the DNA end casts doubt on the J call. Germline CDR1 is SGHDT and CDR2 is YYEEEE. The CDR3 spans 14 residues. CDR3 protein: CASSLQPTSYEQYF. The CDR3 DNA reads as TGTGCCAGCAGCTTGCAACCAACTTCCTACGAGCAGTACTTC.

This clone was counted a few times. The chain is built from TRBV10-3 and TRBJ1-1, with D unclear. Trimming removed 0 bases at V and 8 bases at J, with 7 bases between. CDR3 length: 12 amino acids. The germline V gene encodes CDR1 ENHRY and CDR2 SYGVKD. The CDR3 is CAISESGREAFF. The CDR3 nucleotides are TGTGCCATCAGTGAGTCTGGCAGGGAAGCTTTCTTT.

V and J are TRBV19 and TRBJ1-2, with a weak D call TRBD1 (6 bases). V lost 6 bases to trimming and J lost 0 bases, with 17 bases between them. The CDR3 is 16 amino acids. Germline V gene sequence: CDR1 LNHDA, CDR2 SQIVND (reference sequence). The CDR3 region is CASRPPRTASNYGYTF. The CDR3 DNA sequence: TGTGCCAGTAGGCCCCCTCGGACAGCCTCTAACTATGGCTACACCTTC.

The gene calls are TRBV11-1 and TRBJ2-7, with D perhaps TRBD2 (7 bases). Trimming cost V 5 bases and J 2 bases, with 25 bases left between them. The germline gives CDR1 SGHAT, CDR2 FQDESV (reference sequence). The CDR3 is 18 amino acids. CDR3 sequence: CASSREPPGAGGPYEQYF. The CDR3 DNA follows: TGTGCCAGCAGCCGAGAACCGCCCGGAGCCGGGGGGCCCTACGAGCAGTACTTC.

This clone was detected once. The chain couples TRBV7-8 to TRBJ2-1; possible D gene TRBD2, 6 bases. The germline V gene encodes CDR1 SGHVS and CDR2 FQNEAQ. This CDR3 spans 14 amino acids. V was trimmed by 4 bases and J by 1 base, leaving 8 bases between them. This CDR3 reads CASSYGGSYNEQFF. CDR3 bases: TGTGCCAGCAGCTACGGAGGGTCCTACAATGAGCAGTTCTTC.

This clone was picked up one time. This sample also contains other DNA sequences that code for the same CDR3. The CDR3 nucleotides are TGCGCCAGCAGCTTGGCAGGCGAGCAGTACTTC. This sequence encodes CASSLAGEQYF. The rearrangement joins TRBV5-1 to TRBJ2-7, with D uncertain. This CDR3 is 11 amino acids long. With 0 bases removed from V and 6 bases from J, the gap between germline ends came to 4 bases. Germline CDR1 reads SGHRS; CDR2 reads YFSETQ.